Following are 5 T cell receptor beta chains from one sample sequenced in a study of blood T cell repertoires in COVID-19. Generated by immunoSEQ multiplex PCR, the TCRdb table keeps only in-frame clones and is missing some. Of some 330,000 clones listed, around nine tenths are singletons. Sample: peripheral blood. All receptors come from a woman in her twenties or thirties with COVID-19, enrolled during active disease.

V is TRBV6-5 and J is TRBJ1-1; tentatively, D is TRBD1 (5 bases). Germline V gives CDR1 MNHEY, CDR2 SVGAGI. V lost 6 bases and J lost 8, with 10 bases in between. The CDR3 extends over 11 amino acids. In DNA form, the CDR3 reads TGTGCCAGCAGGGGGGGAAGAGAAGCTTTCTTT. Translated, it gives CASRGGREAFF.

This clone was counted only a few times. The chain couples TRBV6-5 to TRBJ1-2; TRBD1 is a possible D gene (5 bases). The CDR3 is 14 amino acids. V was shortened by 10 bases and J by 4 bases, with 19 bases between the two germline ends. Germline V gives CDR1 MNHEY, CDR2 SVGAGI. CDR3 amino acids: CATARTFMSYGYTF. CDR3 sequence (DNA): TGTGCCACCGCCCGGACATTTATGTCCTATGGCTACACCTTC.

The V call is TRBV9, the J call TRBJ2-7, with 7 nucleotides matching TRBD2. Germline V gene lookup returns CDR1 SGDLS and CDR2 YYNGEE. With V trimmed by 1 base and J by 5 bases, 9 bases remained unmatched. The CDR3 loop spans 15 amino acids. The CDR3 reads CASSVNPGGMNEQYF. CDR3 coding DNA: TGTGCCAGCAGCGTAAATCCGGGGGGAATGAACGAGCAGTACTTC.

This clone was seen once. The rearrangement joins TRBV3-1 (or the pseudogene TRBV3-2) to TRBJ1-2, with TRBD1 matching over 7 bases. This CDR3 spans 12 amino acids. Germline CDR1 and CDR2: LGHDT and YNNKEL (reference sequence). With 6 bases clipped from V and 5 bases from J, the junction kept 3 bases outside the gene matches. The CDR3 DNA follows: TGTGCCAGCAGAGAACAGGGGTATGGCTACACCTTC. Its translation: CASREQGYGYTF.

The rearrangement joins TRBV7-9 to TRBJ2-1; a weak D match, TRBD2 (6 bases). Per germline, CDR1 SEHNR and CDR2 FQNEAQ (reference sequence). V lost 5 bases and J 0 bases, leaving 14 bases between the germline ends. This CDR3 has 16 amino acids. CDR3: CASSPIGGSSYNEQFF. The DNA of the CDR3 is TGTGCCAGCAGCCCCATCGGAGGGAGCTCCTACAATGAGCAGTTCTTC.